One T cell receptor (beta chain) is described in this entry. Its antigen is as yet unknown. The data stem from a study of CD8 T cells in ankylosing spondylitis. Making use of molecular barcodes, quantitative 5'-RACE generated TCR beta libraries. Using its own MiXCR run on the 5' RACE reads, TCRdb lists one record per CDR3 protein. The data contain 250,000 to 400,000 distinct CDR3 sequences, roughly 11% of them singletons. V was clipped by 4 bases and J by 4 bases, with 10 bases between them. CDR3 size: 13 residues. Germline loops: CDR1 SGHRS, CDR2 YFSETQ. Study-level results: There was reportedly significant enrichment of clones that were disease-linked in matched ankylosing spondylitis synovial fluid.

The chain couples TRBV5-1 to TRBJ2-3; D gene unclear. Sequencing was done on a sample of blood, either unsorted or a sorted T cell fraction (not recorded which). This TCR came from a female donor with ankylosing spondylitis or in good health (not recorded which). The CDR3 bases are TGCGCCAGCAGCGGGGTCTGGGCAGATACGCAGTATTTT. Protein: CASSGVWADTQYF.